These T cell receptor beta chains were read from a single sample in a study of cytomegalovirus exposure and HLA in healthy donors. Profiling relied on immunoSEQ multiplex PCR, and the TCRdb table lists in-frame clones only, not all of them. Among over 150,000 clones listed, roughly 70% were seen once. The sequencing sample was made of PBMCs. These receptors all stem from a male donor in good health and CMV-seronegative. Each CDR3 is given with its conserved first and last residue. The order of the fields is D gene, clone size, J gene, V gene, CDR3 DNA, CDR3 protein. A D gene is named only where the DNA matches it firmly. Size values are once, few and many counts, or a class for expanded clones, and some rows have none.

>NA|few|TRBJ2-5|TRBV9
TGTGCCAGCAACCGGGAGTGGCAAGAGACCCAGTACTTC
CASNREWQETQYF
>NA|once|TRBJ2-4|TRBV28
TGTGCCAGCCGTTCGTCGAACATTCAGTACTTC
CASRSSNIQYF
>TRBD1|NA|TRBJ1-6|TRBV18
TGTGCCAGCTCCTCCGGGACAGGGGATTCACCCCTCCACTTT
CASSSGTGDSPLHF
>NA|NA|TRBJ1-2|TRBV30
TGTGCCTGGAGTGTAAGGTCAGGGGATGGCTACACCTTC
CAWSVRSGDGYTF
>TRBD1|NA|TRBJ1-5|TRBV19
TGTGCCAGTAGTTACTCCGGGACAGGTAGCAATCAGCCCCAGCATTTT
CASSYSGTGSNQPQHF
>TRBD2|NA|TRBJ2-1|TRBV6-5
TGTGCCAGCTCCTTCACGGGGGGGCTCAATGAGCAGTTCTTC
CASSFTGGLNEQFF
>TRBD1|NA|TRBJ2-1|TRBV6-1
TGTGCCAGCAGTGGAGGGACAGGTATCAGAAATGAGCAGTTCTTC
CASSGGTGIRNEQFF
>TRBD2|NA|TRBJ2-1|TRBV6-5
TGTGCCAGCAGTCGGACTAGCGGGATATACAATGAGCAGTTCTTC
CASSRTSGIYNEQFF
>TRBD2|NA|TRBJ2-1|TRBV9
TGTGCCAGCAGCCCCGGACTAGCCCATTACAATGAGCAGTTCTTC
CASSPGLAHYNEQFF
>TRBD2|NA|TRBJ2-7|TRBV6-1
TGTGCCAGCGGGAGGGAGGTTTACGAGCAGTACTTC
CASGREVYEQYF
>TRBD1|NA|TRBJ1-6|TRBV7-3
TGTGCCAGCAGCTTATCGGGACAGGTCAATTCACCCCTCCACTTT
CASSLSGQVNSPLHF
>TRBD1|NA|TRBJ1-2|TRBV18
TGTGCCAGCTCAGAGGGACAGGGGGCCAACTATGGCTACACCTTC
CASSEGQGANYGYTF
>NA|NA|TRBJ1-1|TRBV19
TGTGCCAGTAGGCTTGCACCGGACACTGAAGCTTTCTTT
CASRLAPDTEAFF
>TRBD1|few|TRBJ1-1|TRBV6-5
TGTGCCGGCTCCGGGACAGTGAACACTGAAGCTTTCTTT
CAGSGTVNTEAFF
>NA|NA|TRBJ2-2|TRBV9
TGTGCCAGCAGCGTAGCGGCCGGGGAGCTGTTTTTT
CASSVAAGELFF
>NA|NA|TRBJ2-7|TRBV28
TGTGCCAGCAGGCGAACCTACGAGCAGTACTTC
CASRRTYEQYF
>NA|once|TRBJ1-1|TRBV6-5
TGTGCCAGCAGTGGGGACACCTTTGAAGCTTTCTTT
CASSGDTFEAFF
>NA|few|TRBJ2-7|TRBV28
TGTGCCAGCCGAGTCCCTGGTGAGCAGTACTTC
CASRVPGEQYF
>TRBD2|NA|TRBJ2-3|TRBV15
TGTGCCACCAGCAGAGATCCCCCGGCTAGCGGGAGAACAGATACGCAGTATTTT
CATSRDPPASGRTDTQYF
>NA|NA|TRBJ1-2|TRBV28
TGTGCCAGCAGTCCCACCCCGACAGCTACCTATGGCTACACCTTC
CASSPTPTATYGYTF
>TRBD1|NA|TRBJ1-5|TRBV7-2
TGTGCCAGCAGCCGACAGGGGGCCGATCAGCCCCAGCATTTT
CASSRQGADQPQHF
>NA|NA|TRBJ1-2|TRBV30
TGTGCCTGGAGTTCCGGGACAAGCTATGGCTACACCTTC
CAWSSGTSYGYTF
>TRBD1|NA|TRBJ1-6|TRBV6-6
TGTGCCAGCAGTACGACAGGGAATAATTCACCCCTCCACTTT
CASSTTGNNSPLHF
>NA|NA|TRBJ2-7|TRBV4-2
TGTGCCAGCAGCTGGGGAGGCGGGGGCATCGACGAGCAGTACTTC
CASSWGGGGIDEQYF
>TRBD2|NA|TRBJ2-3|TRBV9
TGTGCCAGTACTACTGGGAGGGACACAGATACGCAGTATTTT
CASTTGRDTDTQYF
>NA|NA|TRBJ1-5|TRBV6-5
TGTGCCAGCAGTCCGGCCGGGTTTCAGCCCCAGCATTTT
CASSPAGFQPQHF
>NA|NA|TRBJ1-5|TRBV30
TGTGCCTGGAGTGTACAGCCCCATCAGCCCCAGCATTTT
CAWSVQPHQPQHF
>TRBD1|NA|TRBJ1-1|TRBV6-6
TGTGCCAGCAGTTTTACAGGGGAGGAGGACACTGAAGCTTTCTTT
CASSFTGEEDTEAFF
>TRBD2|NA|TRBJ2-1|TRBV28
TGTGCCAGCAGTGAGACTAGCGGGGGGATGTACAATGAGCAGTTCTTC
CASSETSGGMYNEQFF
>NA|few|TRBJ1-6|TRBV30
TGTGCCTGGAGCGTAGCCGGGTCTAATAATTCACCCCTCCACTTT
CAWSVAGSNNSPLHF
>TRBD1|NA|TRBJ1-5|TRBV15
TGTGCCACCAGCAGGACAGGGTTTGGCAATCAGCCCCAGCATTTT
CATSRTGFGNQPQHF
>NA|NA|TRBJ2-7|TRBV13
TGTGCCAGCAGCTCCCCCGCGACTCCCTACGAGCAGTACTTC
CASSSPATPYEQYF
>TRBD1|NA|TRBJ1-2|TRBV28
TGTGCCAGCTGTCGAGGGGGCCCGGACTATGGCTACACCTTC
CASCRGGPDYGYTF
>TRBD2|NA|TRBJ2-4|TRBV6-6
TGTGCCAGCCGGGGGGGGCCGGGCATTCAGTACTTC
CASRGGPGIQYF
>TRBD1|NA|TRBJ1-5|TRBV27
TGTGCCAGCAGCCCCACAGGGGGATATGGCAATCAGCCCCAGCATTTT
CASSPTGGYGNQPQHF